This T cell receptor (beta chain) stems from a study of cytomegalovirus exposure and HLA in healthy donors. The data were produced by immunoSEQ multiplex PCR, yet TCRdb's version contains in-frame clones alone and is incomplete. Of about 160,000 clones in the sample, roughly nine tenths were seen once. The CDR3 sequence is 13 residues long. V lost 8 bases, J lost 4 bases, and 7 bases stayed unmatched. Germline CDR1 SGHAT, CDR2 FQNNGV. The sequence was collected from a woman aged 25 to 39 in good health and CMV-seronegative. The sequencing input was PBMCs. V is TRBV11-2 and J is TRBJ1-2, with 7 bases that match TRBD1. The CDR3 DNA reads TGTGCCAGCGGAGGGGGCGAAGGCTATGGCTACACCTTC. It yields the protein CASGGGEGYGYTF.